This T cell receptor beta chain was found in a study of cytomegalovirus exposure and HLA in healthy donors. Study results and caveats: Segments of the TCR beta V type were, in most cases, productive about 90% or about 30% of the time in an earlier analysis. A later analysis showed TCR association rates differing by HLA locus, peaking at DRB1 and lowest at HLA-C.

Worth noting for this clone: Its cognate antigen is unknown.

The germline CDR1 and CDR2 sequences are SGHAT and FQNNGV. This CDR3 contains 15 residues. V shed 5 bases, J shed 7 bases, and the junction held 12 bases outside the gene matches. It was with 60 Vbeta and 13 Jbeta primers that the PCR ran. Under the authors' procedure: A later analysis counted 65 million to 80 million unique TCR beta chains, some 10 million shared. Sequencing was performed with immunoSEQ multiplex PCR; in TCRdb, only in-frame clones are kept and a portion is missing. The V and J calls and the clone size are those of that table, but D and trimming were determined from the DNA. This table holds roughly 160,000 clones, 84% found once.

This receptor was obtained from a man between 25 and 39 years old in good health and CMV-seronegative. The chain links TRBV11-2 to TRBJ2-7; 9 bases line up with TRBD2. The material sequenced was PBMCs. CDR3 in amino acids: CASSGLAGSLGEQYF. The CDR3 DNA sequence: TGTGCCAGCAGCGGGCTAGCGGGATCCTTGGGGGAGCAGTACTTC. The full variable domain, in which reference TRBV11-2 and TRBJ2-7 provide the parts outside the CDR3, is EAGVAQSPRYKIIEKRQSVAFWCNPISGHATLYWYQQILGQGPKLLIQFQNNGVVDDSQLPKDRFSAERLKGVDSTLKIQPAKLEDSAVYLCASSGLAGSLGEQYFGPGTRLTVT.